This TCR beta chain derives from a study of blood T cell repertoires in COVID-19. The table came from immunoSEQ multiplex PCR; TCRdb's copy has only in-frame clones and leaves some out. Among around 100,000 clones listed, 88% were seen once. Germline trimming cut 3 bases from V and 5 bases from J; bases unmatched to any gene: 4. This CDR3 has 14 amino acids. Germline V lookup: CDR1 SEHNR, CDR2 FQNEAQ (reference sequence). This chain joins TRBV7-9 and TRBJ2-3; 8 bases fit TRBD1. The specimen sequenced was peripheral blood. The receptor was isolated from a man older than 75 with acute or convalescent COVID-19. The CDR3, as DNA: TGTGCCAGCAGCTTCGGGACAGGAAGAGATACGCAGTATTTT. Amino acids: CASSFGTGRDTQYF.